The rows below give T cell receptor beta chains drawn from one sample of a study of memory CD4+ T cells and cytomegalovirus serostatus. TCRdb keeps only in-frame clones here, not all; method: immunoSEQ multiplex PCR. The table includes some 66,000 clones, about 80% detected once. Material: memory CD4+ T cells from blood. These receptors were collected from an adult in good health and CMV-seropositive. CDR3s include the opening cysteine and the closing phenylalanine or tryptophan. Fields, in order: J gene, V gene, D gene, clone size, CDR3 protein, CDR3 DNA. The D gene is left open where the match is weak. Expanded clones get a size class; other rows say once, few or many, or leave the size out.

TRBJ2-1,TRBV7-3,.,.,CASSPPPSNEQFF,TGTGCCAGCAGCCCCCCGCCCAGCAATGAGCAGTTCTTC
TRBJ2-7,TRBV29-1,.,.,CSVVREPSYEQYF,TGCAGCGTTGTTAGGGAGCCCTCCTACGAGCAGTACTTC
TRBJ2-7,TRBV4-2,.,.,CASSQVDRYEQYF,TGTGCCAGCAGCCAAGTTGACCGTTACGAGCAGTACTTC
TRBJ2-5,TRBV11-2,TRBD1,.,CASSLVGQRKQETQYF,TGTGCCAGCAGCTTAGTGGGACAGAGAAAGCAAGAGACCCAGTACTTC
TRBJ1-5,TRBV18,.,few,CASSPSGWGGEGNQPQHF,TGTGCCAGCTCACCAAGCGGTTGGGGGGGAGAGGGCAATCAGCCCCAGCATTTT
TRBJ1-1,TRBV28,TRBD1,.,CASSLLPTGGDGTEAFF,TGTGCCAGCAGTTTACTCCCCACAGGGGGCGATGGCACTGAAGCTTTCTTT
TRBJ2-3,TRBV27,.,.,CASSVGPLLTDTQYF,TGTGCCAGCAGTGTAGGACCTCTCCTCACAGATACGCAGTATTTT
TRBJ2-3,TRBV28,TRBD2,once,CANPAAGGFTDTQYF,TGTGCCAACCCCGCTGCGGGGGGATTCACAGATACGCAGTATTTT
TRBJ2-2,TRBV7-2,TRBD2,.,CASSPGLGNTGELFF,TGTGCCAGCAGCCCGGGACTAGGCAACACCGGGGAGCTGTTTTTT
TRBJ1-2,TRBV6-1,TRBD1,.,CASSEEGWTGAYGYTF,TGTGCCAGCAGTGAAGAGGGATGGACAGGGGCCTATGGCTACACCTTC
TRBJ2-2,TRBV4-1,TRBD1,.,CASSQVRGLGAVELFF,TGCGCCAGCAGCCAAGTTAGGGGGCTCGGGGCCGTCGAGCTGTTTTTT
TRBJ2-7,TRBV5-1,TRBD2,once,CASSTSGLAGVSHYEQYF,TGCGCCAGCAGCACCTCGGGACTAGCGGGGGTTTCCCACTACGAGCAGTACTTC
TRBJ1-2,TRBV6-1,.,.,CASSERAGNSGYTF,TGTGCCAGCAGTGAAAGGGCAGGGAATTCGGGCTACACCTTC
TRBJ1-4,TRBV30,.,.,CAWTGIANEKLFF,TGTGCCTGGACAGGGATTGCTAATGAAAAACTGTTTTTT
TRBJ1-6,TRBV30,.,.,CAWTVGSDSPLHF,TGTGCCTGGACGGTGGGTTCAGATTCACCCCTCCACTTT
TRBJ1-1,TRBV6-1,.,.,CASTTYLRVGTEAFF,TGTGCCAGCACTACTTACCTCCGGGTAGGCACTGAAGCTTTCTTT
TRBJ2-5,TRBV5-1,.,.,CASSLAPVRDTWETQYF,TGCGCCAGCAGCTTGGCCCCTGTGAGGGACACCTGGGAGACCCAGTACTTC
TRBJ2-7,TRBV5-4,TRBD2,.,CASSLGSGSEQYF,TGTGCCAGCAGCTTGGGTAGCGGGAGTGAGCAGTACTTC
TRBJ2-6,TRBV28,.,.,CASTFGVSGANVLTF,TGTGCCAGCACATTTGGTGTCTCCGGGGCCAACGTCCTGACTTTC
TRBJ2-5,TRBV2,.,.,CASTLGETQYF,TGTGCCAGCACCCTAGGGGAGACCCAGTACTTC
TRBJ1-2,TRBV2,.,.,CASRGQTGGYTF,TGTGCCAGCAGGGGCCAGACGGGGGGCTACACCTTC
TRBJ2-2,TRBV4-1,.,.,CASSPRVRLADGELFF,TGCGCCAGCAGCCCCAGGGTAAGGCTAGCAGACGGGGAGCTGTTTTTT
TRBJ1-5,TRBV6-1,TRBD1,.,CASRVGTGEDQPQHF,TGTGCCAGCAGGGTGGGGACAGGGGAAGATCAGCCCCAGCATTTT
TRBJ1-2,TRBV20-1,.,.,CSAGYGYTF,TGCAGTGCCGGGTATGGCTACACCTTC
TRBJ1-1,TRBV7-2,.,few,CASSRSGGNTEAFF,TGTGCCAGCAGCCGGAGCGGGGGGAACACTGAAGCTTTCTTT
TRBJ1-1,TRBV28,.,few,CASSPLGWAGEMNTEAFF,TGTGCCAGCAGTCCCCTTGGCTGGGCAGGCGAAATGAACACTGAAGCTTTCTTT
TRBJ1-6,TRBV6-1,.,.,CASILHSSYNSPLHF,TGTGCCAGCATCTTGCACAGCTCCTATAATTCACCCCTCCACTTT
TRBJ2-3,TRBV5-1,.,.,CASSLTVSSTDTQYF,TGCGCCAGCAGCTTGACGGTCTCTAGCACAGATACGCAGTATTTT
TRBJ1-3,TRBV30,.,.,CAWSARGAPGNTIYF,TGTGCCTGGAGTGCGCGAGGGGCCCCTGGAAACACCATATATTTT
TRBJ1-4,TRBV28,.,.,CASSFRGATNEKLFF,TGTGCCAGCAGTTTCAGGGGTGCAACTAATGAAAAACTGTTTTTT
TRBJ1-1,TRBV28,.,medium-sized,CASSSPLGYESTEAFF,TGTGCCAGCAGTTCCCCCCTCGGTTATGAAAGCACTGAAGCTTTCTTT
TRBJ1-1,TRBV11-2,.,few,CASSLRGTPNTEAFF,TGTGCCAGCAGCTTACGTGGGACTCCCAACACTGAAGCTTTCTTT
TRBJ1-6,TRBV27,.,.,CASSLQGPLNSPLHF,TGTGCCAGCAGTTTACAGGGGCCACTAAATTCACCCCTCCACTTT
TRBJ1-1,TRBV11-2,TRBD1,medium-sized,CASSARTGTTEAFF,TGTGCCAGCAGCGCCCGGACAGGGACCACTGAAGCTTTCTTT
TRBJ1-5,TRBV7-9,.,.,CASSLAGGASQPQHF,TGTGCCAGCAGCTTAGCGGGGGGCGCAAGTCAGCCCCAGCATTTT
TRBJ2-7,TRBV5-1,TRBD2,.,CASSFTSGVYEQYF,TGCGCCAGCAGCTTCACTAGCGGGGTTTACGAGCAGTACTTC
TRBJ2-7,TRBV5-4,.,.,CASSSGSSTYEQYF,TGTGCCAGCAGCTCGGGCAGTTCCACCTACGAGCAGTACTTC
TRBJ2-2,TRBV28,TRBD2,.,CASRERESHGELFF,TGTGCCAGCAGAGAGCGGGAGTCTCACGGGGAGCTGTTTTTT
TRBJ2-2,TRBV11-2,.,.,CASSYKLTGELFF,TGTGCCAGCAGTTACAAGCTCACCGGGGAGCTGTTTTTT
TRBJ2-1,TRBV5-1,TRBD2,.,CASSLEPGGGAREQFF,TGCGCCAGCAGCTTGGAGCCTGGCGGGGGGGCCAGGGAGCAGTTCTTC
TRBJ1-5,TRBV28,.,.,CASSLGASGVGQPQHF,TGTGCCAGCAGTTTGGGGGCTTCAGGGGTGGGTCAGCCCCAGCATTTT
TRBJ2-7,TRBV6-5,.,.,CASSYRGNYEQYF,TGTGCCAGCAGTTACCGGGGAAATTACGAGCAGTACTTC
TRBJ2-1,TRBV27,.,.,CASSLGGALDNEQFF,TGTGCCAGCAGTTTAGGGGGGGCCCTGGACAATGAGCAGTTCTTC
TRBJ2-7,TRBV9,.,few,CASSVGPTGYEQYF,TGTGCCAGCAGCGTAGGGCCCACCGGGTACGAGCAGTACTTC
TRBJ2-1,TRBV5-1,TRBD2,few,CASSLGLAGGFYNEQFF,TGCGCCAGCAGCTTGGGACTAGCGGGGGGTTTCTACAATGAGCAGTTCTTC
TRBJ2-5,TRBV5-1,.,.,CASSATGAEQETQYF,TGCGCCAGCAGCGCCACGGGGGCCGAACAAGAGACCCAGTACTTC
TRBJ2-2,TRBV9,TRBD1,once,CASSVLPTGDTGELFF,TGTGCCAGCAGCGTATTGCCCACAGGGGACACCGGGGAGCTGTTTTTT
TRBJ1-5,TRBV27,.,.,CASSLGGAYQPQHF,TGTGCCAGCAGTTTAGGGGGGGCCTATCAGCCCCAGCATTTT
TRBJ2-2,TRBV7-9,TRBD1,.,CASSPRTGGAFKDTGELFF,TGTGCCAGCAGCCCTCGGACAGGGGGCGCATTTAAGGACACCGGGGAGCTGTTTTTT
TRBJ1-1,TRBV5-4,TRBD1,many,CASSRDRGVNTEAFF,TGTGCCAGCAGCCGTGACAGGGGGGTGAACACTGAAGCTTTCTTT
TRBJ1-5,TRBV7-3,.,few,CASSAFPPQHF,TGTGCCAGCAGCGCATTTCCGCCCCAGCATTTT
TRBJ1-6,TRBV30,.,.,CAWSEGRHSPLHF,TGTGCCTGGAGTGAGGGGAGGCATTCACCCCTCCACTTT
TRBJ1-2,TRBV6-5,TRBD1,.,CASSSDRGVIYGYTF,TGTGCCAGCAGTTCGGACAGGGGGGTTATCTATGGCTACACCTTC
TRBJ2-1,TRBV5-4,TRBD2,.,CASSLVLAGVNEQFF,TGTGCCAGCAGCTTGGTACTAGCGGGGGTCAATGAGCAGTTCTTC
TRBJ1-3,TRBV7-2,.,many,CASSGANSGNTIYF,TGTGCCAGCAGCGGAGCCAACTCTGGAAACACCATATATTTT